The clone carrying this T cell receptor beta chain occurred many times. Its target is not known. These data are taken from a study of regulatory T cells in long-lasting Graves disease. Study-wide results and caveats: Persistent Graves' patients showed reduced TCR diversity versus newly diagnosed patients.

Specified time point: newly diagnosed GD, antithyroid drugs for less than 3 months. The TCR library was made from RNA extracted from PBMCs. Relying on iRepertoire HTBI primers and Arm-PCR of CDR3 regions, the team built TCR beta libraries. Each CDR3 protein gets one entry after TCRdb re-called the multiplex PCR reads with MiXCR. Seen here are some 400,000 distinct CDR3 sequences, more than 12% observed once, and the top ten hold 16%. The ends were cut back, 5 bases at V and 6 bases at J, with 14 bases in the middle. This CDR3 has 13 amino acids. This same sample was also taken into another study, of T cells in Graves' hyperthyroidism and ophthalmopathy.

This receptor was obtained from a woman aged 25 to 39 with Graves disease. The chain links TRBV12-3 or TRBV12-4 to TRBJ2-7; D uncertain. The sample consisted of peripheral blood mononuclear cells (PBMCs), taken at new diagnosis, from a patient treated with antithyroid drugs. CDR3 sequence reads: CASSPIWMGEQYF. The CDR3 DNA follows: TGTGCCAGCAGTCCCATCTGGATGGGCGAGCAGTACTTC.